The clone carrying this T cell receptor (beta chain) was seen only a few times. The sample belongs to a study of shared clonotypes between healthy human individuals. Study-wide context: Each donor had three CD4 naive, three CD4 memory, two CD8 naive and one CD8 memory plate.

Execution of the assay was at deep level. Libraries were prepared by immunoSEQ multiplex PCR; TCRdb keeps only in-frame clonotypes and omits some of them. The sample contains over 950,000 clones, about 80% of which appear only once. Naive CD45RA+ and memory CD45RA-negative subsets were split from CD4+ cells. Trimming cost V 5 bases and J 3 bases, with 13 bases left between them. Germline assignment: CDR1 SGHTA and CDR2 FQGNSA. The CDR3 runs 14 residues. This clonotype was sampled from a man between 18 and 35 years old in good health. Some clones in this sample may be carry-over from other donors' samples. Sequencing was carried out using memory CD4+ T cells from PBMCs. Sample subset: CD45RA-negative fraction. The rearrangement links TRBV7-2 to TRBJ1-2; D perhaps matches TRBD1 (5 bases). This CDR3 reads CASSTRQTHYGYTF. CDR3 nucleotide sequence: TGTGCCAGCAGCACCCGACAGACACACTATGGCTACACCTTC.